Described below is a single T cell receptor beta chain sequence and its context. This clonotype was detected only a few times. Its antigen specificity is not known. There are no base qualities to consult, and no much larger clone falls within one base. This specimen comes from a study of T cells after yellow fever vaccination (dated by TCRdb to between 2017 and 2020). Study-level background: The SMART-Seq v4 Ultra Low Input RNA kit was used to prepare libraries from fractions with low cell numbers. To follow T-cell clones before and after primary and booster YFV17D yellow fever vaccination, bulk TCR alpha and beta repertoires were sequenced over time. Two healthy male donors, one aged 18 to 29 and one aged 30 to 40 years, made up the cohort. Bulk PBMC replicates and cell subsets were isolated from blood drawn at multiple timepoints before and after both primary and secondary immunization.

What the study reported, not specific to this receptor: After the booster, most clones that had expanded after primary vaccination were detected again (roughly 95% of CD4 and more than 85% of CD8), suggesting broad maintenance of memory. Computational filtering was needed because FACS-sorted repertoires could contain abundant contaminating clonotypes from the bulk population. The secondary T-cell response was found to be weaker but faster than the primary response, with a peak reached on day 5 rather than on day 15. A small fraction of clonotypes appeared in both the CD4 and CD8 compartments, likely as a result of convergent recombination. Because the study included only two donors, the extent to which the findings can be generalized is limited.

What this sample's treatment or condition label stands for: live attenuated yellow fever vaccine strain. At each blood-draw timepoint, two biological replicates of bulk PBMCs were collected. A standard Ficoll-Paque protocol was used to isolate PBMCs from peripheral blood. RNA was extracted with TriZol from bulk PBMCs, CD4 and CD8 fractions, and dextramer-positive and dextramer-negative fractions. V is cut back by 0 bases and J by 2 bases, with 8 bases in the junction unmatched. Reading the germline V gene (reference sequence) gives CDR1 DFQATT and CDR2 SNEGSKA. From its cysteine to its phenylalanine, the CDR3 spans 16 amino acids. This entry keeps only the CDR3 DNA: 48 bases, framed from base 1. The reads were generated on an Illumina NovaSeq 6000. TCR cDNA was made using 5'RACE template switching, a step that added a universal primer site and unique molecular identifiers. Priming of cDNA synthesis was performed from both the TCR alpha and TCR beta constant segments. Libraries were amplified in two PCR steps, with sample barcodes and sequencing adapters added in the second step. Sequencing of the libraries was done on either Illumina HiSeq 2500 (2x100 bp) or NovaSeq (2x150 bp). Turning to the authors' computational methods: MIGEC was used to demultiplex reads and collapse the reads into UMI consensus sequences, and MiXCR was used for V(D)J alignment. Vaccine-responding clonotypes were identified with edgeR using replicate PBMC samples, with FDR below 0.01 and a log2 fold change above 5 up to day 15 being required. Each bulk clonotype received a CD4 or CD8 identity based on whether the sequenced CD4 or CD8 repertoire contained that clonotype at higher abundance. TCRdb trimmed public reads at Q25 via fastp, called clones via MiXCR and kept in-frame beta chains. One record per CDR3 amino acid sequence lists the most common genes and DNA. For this entry, the V and J calls and clone size follow TCRdb and not the study's own pipeline. This sample comprises 250,000 to 400,000 distinct CDR3 sequences, about 4% of them detected only once. Clones ranked in the top ten supply about 22% of the sample.

Here the sequenced sample was PBMCs, taken 5 days after the yellow fever booster vaccination. The chain links TRBV20-1 with TRBJ2-3; TRBD1 aligns with 7 central bases. This TCR was recovered from a man between 18 and 35 years old who received the YFV17D yellow fever vaccine. The CDR3 corresponds to CSARDPETGSTDTQYF. In nucleotide form, the sequence is TGCAGTGCTAGAGATCCGGAGACAGGGTCCACAGATACGCAGTATTTT.